Included here is one T cell receptor beta chain sequence, with context. Its antigen is currently unknown. The data derive from a study of vaccination effects on CD4 cells after COVID-19. Before sequencing took place, the ViraFEST assay used viral peptide pools to expand antigen-specific CD4+ T cells. With more than 9 days of culture completed, CD4+ T cells were isolated. Each person got two doses of an mRNA SARS-CoV-2 vaccine, BNT162b2 or mRNA-1273. Trimming stripped 5 bases from V and 4 bases from J, with 12 bases between. CDR3 length equals 14 residues. Germline values: CDR1 SGHRS, CDR2 YFSETQ. Clones were read by immunoSEQ multiplex PCR, and TCRdb kept only the in-frame ones, dropping some. The repertoire has approximately 28,000 clones, 75% to 80% of them found once; the top ten carry about 6%.

This sequence joins TRBV5-1 and TRBJ1-4; D perhaps matches TRBD1 (5 bases). This specimen consisted of CD4+ T cells from PBMCs cultured with SARS-CoV-2 spike peptides, obtained after COVID-19 vaccination. The sequence was obtained from a human donor who received a COVID-19 vaccine. Some clones in this sample may be carry-over from other donors' samples. CDR3 loop: CASREQASNEKLFF. In nucleotides, the CDR3 is TGCGCCAGCAGAGAACAGGCTAGTAATGAAAAACTGTTTTTT. The full variable domain, its missing parts supplied by reference TRBV5-1 and TRBJ1-4, is KAGVTQTPRYLIKTRGQQVTLSCSPISGHRSVSWYQQTPGQGLQFLFEYFSETQRNKGNFPGRFSGRQFSNSRSEMNVSTLELGDSALYLCASREQASNEKLFFGSGTQLSVL.